This record looks at one T cell receptor (beta chain) sequence and its context. Antigen: not known. This CDR3 region has 15 residues. Trimming cost V 5 bases and J 2 bases; bases outside gene matches: 7. Germline V gives CDR1 SGHTA, CDR2 FQGNSA. The sample originates from a study of shared clonotypes between healthy human individuals. Broader study findings: Among a few donors, approximately 5% of naive CD4 clonotypes were found in common.

The repertoire was sequenced with immunoSEQ multiplex PCR; TCRdb's copy has only in-frame clones and lacks some. This sample has millions of clones, with approximately 94% found just once. The sequencing input was naive CD4+ T cells sorted from blood. Regarding subset: CD45RA+ positively selected. The TCR originated in a man between 18 and 29 years old in good health. This chain uses TRBV7-2 with TRBJ2-3, with 7 bases fitting TRBD2. The CDR3 sequence: CASSLRGLLTDTQYF. The CDR3 DNA is TGTGCCAGCAGCCTAAGGGGACTACTCACAGATACGCAGTATTTT.